The clone carrying this T cell receptor beta chain has just one count. Antigen: not known. CDR3 length: 15 residues. V gave up 5 bases and J gave up 1 base; unmatched junction bases: 6. CDR1 and CDR2 (germline): SNHLY, FYNNEI. The source of the sample is a study of lymphopenia after photon versus proton radiotherapy. Measured with immunoSEQ multiplex PCR; TCRdb has only the in-frame clones, and not every one. The table records about 61,000 clones, 86% of them present only once. Broader study findings: Proton therapy kept repertoires fairly stable, unlike photons, which gained effector/memory cells.

The material sequenced was peripheral blood, taken from a patient treated with photon-based radiotherapy. The clonotype comes from a man aged 35 to 55 with gastric cancer. This chain uses TRBV2 with TRBJ2-7; 9 bases are a match to TRBD1. CDR3 nucleotides: TGTGCCAGCAGTCTGTTCGGGACAGGGTCCTACGAGCAGTACTTC. This encodes CASSLFGTGSYEQYF.